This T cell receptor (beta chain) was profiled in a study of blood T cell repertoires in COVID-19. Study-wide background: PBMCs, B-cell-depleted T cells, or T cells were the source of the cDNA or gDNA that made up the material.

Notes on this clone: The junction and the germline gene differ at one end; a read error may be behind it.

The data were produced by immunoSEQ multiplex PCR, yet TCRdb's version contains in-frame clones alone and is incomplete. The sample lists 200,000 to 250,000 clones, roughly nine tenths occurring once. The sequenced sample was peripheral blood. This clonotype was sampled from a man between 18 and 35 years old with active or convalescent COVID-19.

The CDR3 reads CASTLTGRDGYGYTF. CDR3 DNA sequence: TGTGCCAGCACCTTGACAGGGAGGGATGGCTATGGCTACACCTTC. The V call is TRBV5-4, the J call TRBJ1-2; 7 positions match TRBD1. The CDR3 totals 15 residues. Germline V CDR1 and CDR2: SGHNT, YYREEE (reference sequence). The entire variable domain, with the rest obtained from reference TRBV5-4 and TRBJ1-2, is as follows: ETGVTQSPTHLIKTRGQQVTLRCSSQSGHNTVSWYQQALGQGPQFIFQYYREEENGRGNFPPRFSGLQFPNYSSELNVNALELDDSALYLCASTLTGRDGYGYTFGSGTRLTVV.